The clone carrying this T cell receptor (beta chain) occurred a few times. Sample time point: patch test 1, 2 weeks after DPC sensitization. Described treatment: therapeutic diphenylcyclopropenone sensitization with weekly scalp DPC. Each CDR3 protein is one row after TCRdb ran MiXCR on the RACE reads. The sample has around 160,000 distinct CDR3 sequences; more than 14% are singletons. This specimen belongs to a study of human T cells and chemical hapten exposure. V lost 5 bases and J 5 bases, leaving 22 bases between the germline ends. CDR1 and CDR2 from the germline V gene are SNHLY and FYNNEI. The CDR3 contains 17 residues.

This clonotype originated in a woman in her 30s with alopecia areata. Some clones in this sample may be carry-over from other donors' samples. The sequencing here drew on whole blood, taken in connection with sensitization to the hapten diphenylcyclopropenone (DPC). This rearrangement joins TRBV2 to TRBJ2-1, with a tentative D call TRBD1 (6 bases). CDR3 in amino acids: CASSTPTDRSRDNEQFF. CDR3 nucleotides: TGTGCCAGCAGTACCCCGACAGACAGGTCGAGGGACAATGAGCAGTTCTTC.